This T cell receptor beta chain was profiled in a study of T cell responses to AZD1222 COVID-19 vaccine. For the study at large: Analysis merged second doses at about 4 or about 12 weeks.

Study-wide results and caveats: Reportedly, close to half of spike-specific TCRs are directed against unmutated variant regions. Donors were chiefly white British, with a greater number of females, and clonal diversity was perhaps underestimated. CD4 TCRs linked to vaccination spanned spike, dominating at 160-218 and 743-854.

Assay used: immunoSEQ multiplex PCR; TCRdb lists only in-frame clones, some missing. The data contain some 99,000 clones, about nine tenths of them singletons. Trimming cost V 9 bases and J 6 bases; bases outside gene matches: 17. CDR1 SNHLY and CDR2 FYNNEI come from the germline V gene. The CDR3 has 15 residues. As for this clone: The antigen remains undetermined.

V usage is TRBV2 and J usage is TRBJ2-7; 7 nucleotides match TRBD1. This sample comprised peripheral blood, obtained on day 0 of AZD1222 vaccination. This TCR came from an adult in good health. In DNA, the CDR3 is TGTGCCAGTGGGGGACAGACGAATCGGGCGGCCGAGCAGTACTTC. It is translated as CASGGQTNRAAEQYF.